This section outlines one TCR beta chain sequence together with its context. V gave up 5 bases and J gave up 6 bases; unmatched junction bases: 4. Germline CDR1 MNHEY, CDR2 SVGAGI. CDR3 size: 13 residues. Original processing methods: How many nucleated cells were present was estimated from reference gene primer amplification. Measured with immunoSEQ multiplex PCR; TCRdb has only the in-frame clones, and not every one. Clone size and V and J calls were adopted from that table, with D and trimming inferred from the DNA. The sample includes just over 650,000 clones, about 90% seen only once; the top ten take roughly 0.25%. These data belong to a study of blood T cell repertoires in COVID-19. Study context: Sites in the United States, Italy and Spain provided acute and convalescent COVID-19 samples. PBMCs, B-cell-depleted T cells, or T cells were the source of the cDNA or gDNA that made up the material.

This sequence originates from a woman younger than 30 with acute or convalescent COVID-19. The sample comprised peripheral blood. The V and J genes are TRBV6-5 and TRBJ2-3, with TRBD1 matching over 8 bases. The CDR3 DNA reads as TGTGCCAGCAGTCTTCAGGGGGCGGATACGCAGTATTTT. It codes for CASSLQGADTQYF.